This TCR beta chain was sequenced for a study of CDR3 diversity in severe acne. Germline assignment: CDR1 SQVTM and CDR2 ANQGSEA. The CDR3 consists of 14 residues. V was clipped by 3 bases and J by 1 base, with 9 bases between them. TCRdb recomputed calls from the PCR reads with MiXCR, one row per CDR3 protein. The table has about 90,000 distinct CDR3 sequences, about 53% seen once. The chain is built from TRBV29-1 and TRBJ2-2, with D perhaps TRBD2 (5 bases). Sequences were obtained from blood. This sequence originates from a male donor with severe acne vulgaris. The CDR3 DNA sequence: TGCAGCGTTGACGCCGGAGGGAACACCGGGGAGCTGTTTTTT. Translating it yields CSVDAGGNTGELFF.